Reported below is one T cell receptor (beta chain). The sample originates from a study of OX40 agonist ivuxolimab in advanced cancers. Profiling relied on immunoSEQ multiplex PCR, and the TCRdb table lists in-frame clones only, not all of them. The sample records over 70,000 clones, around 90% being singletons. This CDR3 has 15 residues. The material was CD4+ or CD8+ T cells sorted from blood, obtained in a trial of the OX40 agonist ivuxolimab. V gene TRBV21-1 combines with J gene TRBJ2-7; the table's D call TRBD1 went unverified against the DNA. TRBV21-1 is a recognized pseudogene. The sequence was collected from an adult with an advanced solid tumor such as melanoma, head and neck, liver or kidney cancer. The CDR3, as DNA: TGTGCCAGCAGCAAAGTCACAGGGGAAATAAGAGAGCAGTACTTC. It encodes CASSKVTGEIREQYF.